This TCR beta chain is from a study of blood T cell repertoires in COVID-19. Data came from immunoSEQ multiplex PCR; TCRdb stores just in-frame clones and leaves some out. This sample has around 400,000 clones, with 80% to 90% found just once. This CDR3 has 15 amino acids. Trimming took 5 bases from V and 8 from J; bases not matched to a gene: 9. Germline V gene sequence: CDR1 PRHDT, CDR2 FYEKMQ (reference sequence). Sequencing used peripheral blood. The receptor's source is a woman between 55 and 75 years old with COVID-19, enrolled during active disease. The chain combines TRBV13 with TRBJ2-1; 10 nucleotides line up with TRBD2. CDR3: CASSHQRGGRDEQFF. CDR3 sequence (DNA): TGTGCCAGCAGCCATCAGCGGGGGGGCCGCGATGAGCAGTTCTTC.